This T cell receptor (beta chain) is from a study of cytomegalovirus exposure and HLA in healthy donors. The PCR used 60 Vbeta and 13 Jbeta primers. The method was immunoSEQ multiplex PCR; TCRdb's version includes in-frame clones alone and lacks a portion of them. The data contain more than 200,000 clones, over 75% of them seen just once; the ten biggest clones take up roughly 0.22%. The study's findings and limits: Association with HLA alleles at 0.05 false discovery rate was found for 15,000 or so TCR beta sequences in a later analysis. It was reported that the classifier diagnosed cytomegalovirus status with high specificity and sensitivity in both the original and validation cohorts. Most sequenced TCRs were rare (though some public TCRs occurred in many donors). When presence/absence was analysed, sequencing depth was taken to be roughly uniform across donors.

To note about this clone: The antigen is not known.

Germline V gene lookup returns CDR1 LNHDA and CDR2 SQIVND (reference sequence). This CDR3 spans 16 amino acids. Trimming removed 6 bases from V and 1 base from J, with 18 bases in between. The V call is TRBV19, the J call TRBJ1-1; D may be TRBD1 (5 bases). This sequence was found in a girl aged 2 to 9 in good health and CMV-seronegative. Sequenced material: PBMCs. CDR3 loop: CASREIQGVRNTEAFF. For the CDR3, the DNA is TGTGCCAGTAGGGAGATACAAGGGGTGAGGAACACTGAAGCTTTCTTT.